The source of this T cell receptor (beta chain) is a study of graft-versus-host responses after intestinal transplantation. The sample holds one count of this clone. The repertoire was sequenced with immunoSEQ multiplex PCR; TCRdb's copy has only in-frame clones and lacks some. The sample holds approximately 58,000 clones, 70% to 90% seen once. The junction had 14 bases not matched to a gene; V was cut back by 8 bases and J by 6 bases. CDR3 length equals 17 residues. Germline CDR1 is GTSNPN and CDR2 is SVGIG (reference sequence). The specimen comprised PBMCs, sampled 26 days after transplant. The V call is TRBV30, the J call TRBJ2-2, with 14 bases lining up with TRBD2. The TCR comes from a human patient who received an intestinal transplant, so some T cells may come from the graft donor. This chain's CDR3 is CARAGTSGGLGAGELFF. DNA for the CDR3: TGTGCCAGAGCCGGGACTAGCGGGGGCCTAGGCGCCGGGGAGCTGTTTTTT.